The clone carrying this T cell receptor (beta chain) showed up just a few times. The antigen is not known. PCR was performed a second time for about 7 to 11 cycles using a sample-barcoded 5' primer and a J-beta primer mix. Each cDNA molecule was tagged by a template-switch adaptor with 12 random nucleotides. Each CDR3 protein gets one entry after TCRdb re-called the 5' RACE reads with MiXCR. The table records around 1,000,000 distinct CDR3 sequences, around 27% of them present only once. The data derive from a study of blood T cells in healthy people across ages. The study's findings and limits: Comparison with aged donors showed that long-lived donors had more naive CD4+ cells and higher diversity.

Germline loops: CDR1 MDHEN, CDR2 SYDVKM. CDR3 length equals 16 residues. The ends lost 7 bases at V and 2 bases at J; junction bases unmatched: 13. These data also featured in a second study, about T cells of mothers and their children.

The clonotype comes from a girl aged 2 to 10 in good health. Sequenced input: blood. V usage is TRBV28 and J usage is TRBJ2-7; 8 positions match TRBD1. The CDR3 region has the DNA TGTGCCAGCATCCAACCCATTGGGACAGGAGCCTACGAGCAGTACTTC. It is translated as CASIQPIGTGAYEQYF.